This T cell receptor beta chain was obtained from a study of HIV-infected children after antiretroviral therapy interruption. Overall study context: Median age was 9.5 years (interruption) and 8 years (continuous). Whole-study findings and limits: The CD45RA+ naive sort may contain some EMRA or stem memory cells.

Unique molecular identifiers were included in an RNA-based 3' RACE TCR library. TCRdb re-analysed the 3' RACE reads in MiXCR, keeping a single row per CDR3 protein. The sample records around 50,000 distinct CDR3 sequences, approximately 4% being singletons. Treatment meaning: PENTA 11 planned treatment interruption arm or continuous ART arm. Cryopreserved PBMC samples required at least 5 million viable cells. This clonotype was seen at least ten times. Its specificity is unknown. Sequences were derived from CD45RA+ CD4+ T cells from PBMCs, pooled from several time points, sampled from a donor given antiretroviral therapy, either interrupted or continuous. Specified subset: naive CD4+ CD45RA+ CD45RO- T cells. This clonotype originated in a pool of human donors with HIV.

CDR3 nucleotide sequence: TGTGCCAGCAGCGAGGCGGCTGGGGCCAACGTCCTGACTTTC. As protein: CASSEAAGANVLTF. This chain uses TRBV5-8 with TRBJ2-6, with D uncertain. The germline V gene encodes CDR1 SGHTS and CDR2 YDEGEE. This CDR3 contains 14 residues. V was trimmed by 4 bases and J by 2 bases, leaving 7 bases between them.